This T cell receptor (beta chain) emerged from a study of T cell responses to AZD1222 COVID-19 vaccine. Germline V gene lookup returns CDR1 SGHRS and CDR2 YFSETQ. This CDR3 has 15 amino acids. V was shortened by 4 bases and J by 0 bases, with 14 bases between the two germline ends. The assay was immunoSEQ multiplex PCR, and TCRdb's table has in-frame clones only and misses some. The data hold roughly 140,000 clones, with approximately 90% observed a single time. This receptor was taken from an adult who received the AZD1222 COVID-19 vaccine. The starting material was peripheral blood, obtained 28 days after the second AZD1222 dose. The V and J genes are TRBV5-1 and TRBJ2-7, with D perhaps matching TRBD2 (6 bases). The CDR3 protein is CASSVWDSDSYEQYF. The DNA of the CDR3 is TGCGCCAGCAGCGTATGGGACTCCGACTCCTACGAGCAGTACTTC.